What follows are 13 T cell receptor beta chains derived from one specimen sequenced in a study of OX40 agonist ivuxolimab in advanced cancers. Profiling relied on immunoSEQ multiplex PCR, and the TCRdb table lists in-frame clones only, not all of them. The table lists roughly 100,000 clones, 90% to 97% of them singletons. Sequenced material: CD4+ or CD8+ T cells sorted from blood, taken in a trial of the OX40 agonist ivuxolimab. These receptors all come from an adult with an advanced solid tumor such as melanoma, head and neck, liver or kidney cancer.

The rearrangement links TRBV11-2 to TRBJ1-3; D is undetermined. Germline V gives CDR1 SGHAT, CDR2 FQNNGV. CDR3 length: 15 amino acids. The V end lost 5 bases, the J end lost 3 bases, and 14 bases lay between the germline ends. CDR3 sequence reads: CASSLQPEGGNTIYF. DNA of the CDR3: TGTGCCAGCAGCCTCCAGCCAGAGGGTGGAAACACCATATATTTT.

This chain links TRBV2 with TRBJ2-7; 11 nucleotides match TRBD2. This CDR3 region has 17 residues. In germline, CDR1 is SNHLY, CDR2 FYNNEI. With 4 bases clipped from V and 4 bases from J, the junction kept 12 bases outside the gene matches. As DNA, the CDR3 is TGTGCCAGCAGTGGATCTAGCGGGGGGATAGATTTGTACGAGCAGTACTTC. Its protein is CASSGSSGGIDLYEQYF.

This sequence joins TRBV25-1 and TRBJ2-5; 7 nucleotides agree with TRBD1. Germline-derived CDR1 and CDR2 are MGHDK and SYGVNS. V trimming: 5 bases; J trimming: 4 bases; junction bases outside the gene matches: 1. The CDR3 spans 12 residues. The CDR3 coding sequence is TGTGCCAGCAGTCCAGGGGGAGAGACCCAGTACTTC. It codes for CASSPGGETQYF.

The chain has TRBV2 and TRBJ1-1; D is perhaps TRBD1 (5 bases). V was pared by 6 bases and J by 4 bases, with 12 bases between. There are 13 residues in the CDR3. CDR1 and CDR2 (germline): SNHLY, FYNNEI. The CDR3 protein is CASRSGRITEAFF. The CDR3 DNA reads as TGTGCCAGCAGATCAGGGAGGATCACTGAAGCTTTCTTT.

This chain connects TRBV7-6 to TRBJ1-2; no firm D call. The CDR3 extends over 13 amino acids. Trimming pared 1 base from V and 6 bases from J, leaving 9 bases between. Germline values: CDR1 SGHVS, CDR2 FNYEAQ. DNA for the CDR3: TGTGCCAGCAGCTTAGGACACGAGGATGGCTACACCTTC. Encoded protein: CASSLGHEDGYTF. The full variable domain, rest sourced from reference TRBV7-6 and TRBJ1-2, is GAGVSQSPRYKVTKRGQDVALRCDPISGHVSLYWYRQALGQGPEFLTYFNYEAQQDKSGLPNDRFSAERPEGSISTLTIQRTEQRDSAMYRCASSLGHEDGYTFGSGTRLTVV.

The rearrangement uses TRBV4-1 and TRBJ2-2; 8 bases map to TRBD2. Germline loops: CDR1 MGHRA, CDR2 YSYEKL. The CDR3 sequence is 15 residues long. Losses at the gene ends were 3 bases for V and 4 bases for J; bases not matched to a gene: 4. The chain's CDR3 is CASSQIGTSTGELFF. CDR3 DNA sequence: TGCGCCAGCAGCCAGATAGGGACTAGCACCGGGGAGCTGTTTTTT.

The chain uses TRBV10-3 and TRBJ2-1; D gene uncertain. V was cut by 6 bases and J by 4 bases, with 10 bases left in between. The length of the CDR3 is 13 residues. In germline, CDR1 is ENHRY, CDR2 SYGVKD. CDR3 coding DNA: TGTGCCATCAGGCCGTCGACATACAATGAGCAGTTCTTC. It is translated as CAIRPSTYNEQFF.

This sequence joins TRBV14 and TRBJ2-3; D uncertain. The V end lost 0 bases, the J end lost 5 bases, and 6 bases lay between the germline ends. Germline loops: CDR1 SGHDN, CDR2 FVKESK. The CDR3 has 13 amino acids. CDR3 region: CASSQDPGDTQYF. The CDR3 DNA reads TGTGCCAGCAGCCAAGATCCAGGAGATACGCAGTATTTT.

The chain carries TRBV4-3 and TRBJ1-3, with 7 bases fitting TRBD1. The V segment lost 0 bases and the J segment 4 bases; nucleotides outside the gene matches: 3. The CDR3 is 15 amino acids. The germline gives CDR1 LGHNA, CDR2 YSLEER. This chain's CDR3 is CASSQDWDRGNTIYF. DNA of the CDR3: TGCGCCAGCAGCCAAGATTGGGACAGAGGAAACACCATATATTTT.

This clone was recorded once. This rearrangement joins TRBV11-2 to TRBJ2-7, with D maybe TRBD2 (6 bases). V was shortened by 4 bases and J by 5 bases, with 12 bases between the two germline ends. This CDR3 has 13 residues. Per germline, CDR1 SGHAT and CDR2 FQNNGV. CDR3 DNA sequence: TGTGCCAGCAGCTACGGGGGATTCAACGAGCAGTACTTC. It translates to CASSYGGFNEQYF.

The gene calls are TRBV7-6 and TRBJ1-4; tentatively, D is TRBD1 (6 bases). Germline V gene sequence: CDR1 SGHVS, CDR2 FNYEAQ. V was trimmed by 3 bases and J by 3 bases, leaving 11 bases between them. The CDR3 covers 15 residues. The CDR3 DNA reads as TGTGCCAGCAGCTTGGGGGCAGGGTCTAATGAAAAACTGTTTTTT. This translates into CASSLGAGSNEKLFF.

The chain couples TRBV6-6 to TRBJ2-5; 9 bases are shared with TRBD1. The CDR3 extends over 13 amino acids. V shed 10 bases and J 4 bases; nucleotides not matched to a gene: 7. Germline V gene sequence: CDR1 MNHNY, CDR2 SVGAGI (reference sequence). Here the CDR3 reads CATRDRELETQYF. In DNA form, the CDR3 reads TGTGCCACGCGGGACAGGGAGTTAGAGACCCAGTACTTC.

CDR3 loop: CASSLPPGGPYEQYF. The CDR3 bases are TGTGCCAGCAGCTTACCCCCGGGGGGGCCCTACGAGCAGTACTTC. The chain couples TRBV11-2 to TRBJ2-7; 8 bases agree with TRBD2. The CDR3 has 15 residues. In germline, CDR1 is SGHAT, CDR2 FQNNGV. The junction had 5 bases not matched to a gene; V was cut back by 2 bases and J by 2 bases.